One sample yielded the 17 T cell receptor beta chains listed below, sequenced in a study of beta chain features in type 1 diabetes. Study-wide findings and caveats: All four CD4+ subsets from Type 1 diabetes patients carried moderately but significantly shorter TCRB CDR3s.

What was sequenced were expressed TCRB transcripts, since all of the isolated RNA had been reverse transcribed. The repertoire was sequenced with immunoSEQ multiplex PCR; TCRdb's copy has only in-frame clones and lacks some. The profile shows 300,000 to 400,000 clones, approximately 9.7% of them singletons. These receptors are not linked to any known antigen. Sample: central memory CD4+ T cells from blood. These receptors were collected from a man younger than 40 with type 1 diabetes.

J is TRBJ1-1 and V is TRBV7-2; D unresolved. This CDR3 is built from 11 residues. CDR1 and CDR2 (germline): SGHTA, FQGNSA. V lost 5 bases to trimming and J lost 3 bases, with 4 bases between them. Here the CDR3 reads CASSGHTEAFF. The CDR3 DNA reads TGTGCCAGCAGCGGGCACACTGAAGCTTTCTTT.

V and J are TRBV9 and TRBJ1-2; 8 bases are a match to TRBD1. There are 15 residues in the CDR3. Per the germline V gene, CDR1 is SGDLS and CDR2 is YYNGEE. The V gene end was trimmed by 0 bases and the J gene end by 2 bases; junction bases not matched to a gene: 3. In DNA, the CDR3 is TGTGCCAGCAGCGTAGGGGACAGGCGAAACTATGGCTACACCTTC. It yields the protein CASSVGDRRNYGYTF.

This clone showed up just a few times. The rearrangement links TRBV11-2 to TRBJ2-3; D gene unclear. Germline V gene data show CDR1 as SGHAT and CDR2 as FQNNGV. The germline V and J ends were trimmed by 4 bases and 3 bases, with 8 bases remaining between them. The CDR3 is 13 amino acids. CDR3 sequence reads: CASSSRRTDTQYF. In DNA form, the CDR3 reads TGTGCCAGCAGCTCGAGAAGAACAGATACGCAGTATTTT. Complete variable domain (other parts from reference TRBV11-2 and TRBJ2-3): EAGVAQSPRYKIIEKRQSVAFWCNPISGHATLYWYQQILGQGPKLLIQFQNNGVVDDSQLPKDRFSAERLKGVDSTLKIQPAKLEDSAVYLCASSSRRTDTQYFGPGTRLTVL.

The chain uses TRBV11-2 and TRBJ2-5; TRBD2 agrees at 11 bases. The CDR3 contains 15 residues. Trimming removed 3 bases from V and 1 base from J; junction bases left unmatched: 1. CDR1 and CDR2 (germline): SGHAT, FQNNGV. The CDR3 bases are TGTGCCAGCAGCTTGCTAGCGGGGGGCCAAGAGACCCAGTACTTC. It codes for CASSLLAGGQETQYF.

The chain joins TRBV19 to TRBJ2-3; D might be TRBD1 (6 bases). There are 15 residues in the CDR3. Trimming took off 7 bases at V and 5 bases at J, with 19 bases between the two ends. Germline loops: CDR1 LNHDA, CDR2 SQIVND (reference sequence). CDR3 sequence (DNA): TGTGCCAGTAAGATGAGGGGGAGTTTGGGAGATACGCAGTATTTT. Protein: CASKMRGSLGDTQYF.

This clone has just a few counts. This chain uses TRBV19 with TRBJ1-2; tentative D call: TRBD1 (5 bases). CDR1 is LNHDA, CDR2 SQIVND, per germline (reference sequence). The CDR3 extends over 14 amino acids. V was clipped by 3 bases and J by 6 bases, with 14 bases between them. CDR3 region: CASSIARGDHGYTF. CDR3 in DNA: TGTGCCAGTAGTATCGCCCGGGGCGATCATGGCTACACCTTC.

This clone has only a few counts. J is TRBJ2-7 and V is TRBV28; 8 nucleotides line up with TRBD1. Germline loops: CDR1 MDHEN, CDR2 SYDVKM. V was pared by 7 bases and J by 2 bases, with 13 bases of the junction left unmatched. The CDR3 extends over 16 amino acids. This CDR3 is CASTYKGTGKAYEQYF. Here the CDR3 DNA reads TGTGCCAGCACCTATAAAGGGACAGGTAAAGCCTACGAGCAGTACTTC. Full variable domain (outside the CDR3, taken from reference TRBV28 and TRBJ2-7): DVKVTQSSRYLVKRTGEKVFLECVQDMDHENMFWYRQDPGLGLRLIYFSYDVKMKEKGDIPEGYSVSREKKERFSLILESASTNQTSMYLCASTYKGTGKAYEQYFGPGTRLTVT.

This clone appeared many times. V usage is TRBV4-1 and J usage is TRBJ2-5; the D gene is possibly TRBD1 (5 bases). V lost 1 base, J lost 0 bases, and 12 bases lay in between. Germline V gene sequence: CDR1 MGHRA, CDR2 YSYEKL. The CDR3 has 16 amino acids. The CDR3 nucleotides read TGCGCCAGCAGCCAAGGGTCAACAGGCTACCAAGAGACCCAGTACTTC. It translates to CASSQGSTGYQETQYF.

The chain links TRBV18 to TRBJ1-6; 11 positions match TRBD1. Per germline, CDR1 KGHSH and CDR2 LQKENI. The V gene end was trimmed by 3 bases and the J gene end by 8 bases; junction bases not matched to a gene: 3. This CDR3 spans 15 amino acids. The CDR3 DNA reads TGTGCCAGCTCACCTGCGGGACAGGGGGATTCACCCCTCCACTTT. Translating it yields CASSPAGQGDSPLHF.

The genes are TRBV5-4 and TRBJ1-1; a possible D gene is TRBD1 (5 bases). CDR1 and CDR2 from the germline V gene are SGHNT and YYREEE (reference sequence). The CDR3 runs 15 residues. V lost 0 bases, J lost 1 base, and 10 bases lay in between. The DNA of the CDR3 is TGTGCCAGCAGCTTGGCAGGGTACCGGAACACTGAAGCTTTCTTT. Its translation: CASSLAGYRNTEAFF.

This clone was observed a handful of times. The gene calls are TRBV2 and TRBJ2-2, with 8 nucleotides matching TRBD1. The CDR3 length is 16 residues. Germline CDR1 reads SNHLY; CDR2 reads FYNNEI. V lost 10 bases, J lost 4 bases, and 14 bases stayed unmatched. The CDR3 sequence is CATSRGTGLGTGELFF. The CDR3 nucleotides are TGTGCCACAAGCAGGGGGACAGGTCTCGGCACCGGGGAGCTGTTTTTT.

This clone came up a few times. This chain uses TRBV4-3 with TRBJ2-7; TRBD2 might be the D (7 bases). Germline V CDR1 and CDR2: LGHNA, YSLEER. The CDR3 loop spans 15 amino acids. The ends were cut back, 1 base at V and 4 bases at J, with 14 bases in the middle. CDR3 region: CASSQGRGGTYEQYF. The CDR3, as DNA: TGCGCCAGCAGCCAAGGCCGCGGGGGCACGTACGAGCAGTACTTC.

The chain combines TRBV7-9 with TRBJ2-3; a weak D match, TRBD1 (6 bases). The V gene lost 6 bases and the J gene lost 1 base, with 17 bases spanning the gap. Germline CDR1 and CDR2: SEHNR and FQNEAQ (reference sequence). The CDR3 length is 16 residues. The CDR3 sequence: CASRELQGLGTDTQYF. The CDR3 DNA sequence: TGTGCCAGCAGGGAGTTACAGGGCCTTGGCACAGATACGCAGTATTTT.

This clone was recorded at least ten times. The chain has TRBV10-2 and TRBJ2-7; TRBD1 agrees at 7 bases. Germline trimming cut 5 bases from V and 0 bases from J; bases unmatched to any gene: 7. The CDR3 runs 15 residues. Germline CDR1 and CDR2: WSHSY and SAAADI. Written as DNA, the CDR3 is TGCGCCAGCAGTTCGACAGGGATGCGCTCCTACGAGCAGTACTTC. Amino acid sequence: CASSSTGMRSYEQYF.

This clone has a handful of counts. This chain joins TRBV11-2 and TRBJ2-1; D perhaps matches TRBD2 (6 bases). The CDR3 totals 15 residues. The germline gives CDR1 SGHAT, CDR2 FQNNGV. Trimming took off 1 base at V and 8 bases at J, with 15 bases between the two ends. The CDR3 reads CASSLGRSRGYEQFF. Written as DNA, the CDR3 is TGTGCCAGCAGCTTAGGTAGATCCCGGGGGTATGAGCAGTTCTTC.

The chain recombines TRBV10-3 with TRBJ1-2; TRBD1 matches 7 bases. Losses at the gene ends were 2 bases for V and 4 bases for J; bases not matched to a gene: 10. The CDR3 contains 16 residues. Germline V CDR1 and CDR2: ENHRY, SYGVKD. The CDR3 region is CAISEERGGNGYGYTF. The CDR3 DNA follows: TGTGCCATCAGTGAGGAGAGAGGGGGCAACGGCTATGGCTACACCTTC.

A remark on this clone: Other DNA sequences in this specimen translate into the identical CDR3. The chain has TRBV7-2 and TRBJ2-5; D ambiguous. The CDR3 runs 12 residues. CDR1 and CDR2 from the germline V gene are SGHTA and FQGNSA. V lost 4 bases and J lost 5, with 8 bases in between. The CDR3 protein is CASSSSLETQYF. The CDR3 bases are TGTGCCAGCAGCTCATCTTTGGAGACCCAGTACTTC.